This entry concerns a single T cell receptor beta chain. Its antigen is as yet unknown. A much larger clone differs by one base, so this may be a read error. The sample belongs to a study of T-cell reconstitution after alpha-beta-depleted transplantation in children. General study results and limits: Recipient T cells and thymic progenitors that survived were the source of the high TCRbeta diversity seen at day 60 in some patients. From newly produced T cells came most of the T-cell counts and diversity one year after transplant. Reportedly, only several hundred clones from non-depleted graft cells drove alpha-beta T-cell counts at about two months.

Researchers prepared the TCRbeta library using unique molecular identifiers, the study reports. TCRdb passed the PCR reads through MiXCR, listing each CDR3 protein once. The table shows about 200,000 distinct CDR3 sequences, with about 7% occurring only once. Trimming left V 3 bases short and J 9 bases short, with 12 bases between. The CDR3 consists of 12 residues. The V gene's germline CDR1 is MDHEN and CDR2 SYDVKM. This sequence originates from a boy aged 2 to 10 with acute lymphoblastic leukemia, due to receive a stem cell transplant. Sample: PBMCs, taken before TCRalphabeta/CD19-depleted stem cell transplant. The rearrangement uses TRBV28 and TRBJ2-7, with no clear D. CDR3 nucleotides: TGTGCCAGCAGTTTTTCCCAGGCCGTGCAGTACTTC. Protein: CASSFSQAVQYF.